This TCR beta chain was obtained from a study of cytomegalovirus exposure and HLA in healthy donors. Whole-study results and caveats: The study designated 150 to 200 TCR beta chains cytomegalovirus-associated. First-cohort TCR clusters were later found to tend to co-occur in the approximately 120 validation repertoires. In vitro checks showed that a few CMV-associated chains really do target CMV antigens.

Profiling relied on immunoSEQ multiplex PCR, and the TCRdb table lists in-frame clones only, not all of them. The table lists roughly 310,000 clones, approximately 86% of them singletons. Germline V gene data show CDR1 as SGHAT and CDR2 as FQNNGV. The V end was cut by 5 bases, the J end by 1 base, with 17 bases between. CDR3 length equals 16 residues. Remarks on this clone: Its cognate antigen is unknown.

Sequenced: PBMCs. The TCR originated in a young man in good health and CMV-seronegative. This chain connects TRBV11-2 to TRBJ1-1, with unresolved D. In DNA, the CDR3 is TGTGCCAGCAGCCGCCAAGAGCGGGTGCAGAACACTGAAGCTTTCTTT. Translated: CASSRQERVQNTEAFF.